These T cell receptor beta chains were read from a single sample in a study of cytomegalovirus exposure and HLA in healthy donors. Assay used: immunoSEQ multiplex PCR; TCRdb lists only in-frame clones, some missing. Of some 100,000 clones listed, approximately 91% were seen once; the top ten hold about 2%. What was sequenced was PBMCs. All receptors derive from a young woman in good health and CMV-seronegative. CDR3s include the opening cysteine and the closing phenylalanine or tryptophan. D genes are given only for firm matches. Expanded clones get a size class; other rows say once, few or many, or leave the size out.

cdr3_nt: TGCGCCAGCAGCCTAAAGTCAATCGGAAAACTGGAGGGGTTGGTGGCTAACTATGGCTACACCTTC
cdr3_aa: CASSLKSIGKLEGLVANYGYTF
clone_size: once
d_call: -
j_call: TRBJ1-2
v_call: TRBV4-1

cdr3_nt: TGTGCCACCAGCAGAGACAGCAACCGGAGGGAGCAGTTCTTC
cdr3_aa: CATSRDSNRREQFF
clone_size: -
d_call: -
j_call: TRBJ2-1
v_call: TRBV15

cdr3_nt: TGTGCCAGCAGTTACTCCCGACAGGGTCGGCATGGCTACACCTTC
cdr3_aa: CASSYSRQGRHGYTF
clone_size: -
d_call: TRBD1
j_call: TRBJ1-2
v_call: TRBV6-5

cdr3_nt: TGTGCCATCAGTGACAATCCCGGGGGTTCCGGCTACACCTTC
cdr3_aa: CAISDNPGGSGYTF
clone_size: -
d_call: -
j_call: TRBJ1-2
v_call: TRBV10-3

cdr3_nt: TGTGCCAGCAGCTTAGGTTCTAGCGGATCCTACGAGCAGTACTTC
cdr3_aa: CASSLGSSGSYEQYF
clone_size: -
d_call: TRBD2
j_call: TRBJ2-7
v_call: TRBV7-2

cdr3_nt: TGTGCCAGCAGCCTTGACAGCCATAATTCACCCCTCCACTTT
cdr3_aa: CASSLDSHNSPLHF
clone_size: few
d_call: -
j_call: TRBJ1-6
v_call: TRBV7-3

cdr3_nt: TGTGCCTGGGGCAGTTTCCAAGAGACCCAGTACTTC
cdr3_aa: CAWGSFQETQYF
clone_size: once
d_call: -
j_call: TRBJ2-5
v_call: TRBV30

cdr3_nt: TGTGCCAGCAGCTTAGCCAGGGTCACACCCCTCCACTTT
cdr3_aa: CASSLARVTPLHF
clone_size: -
d_call: -
j_call: TRBJ1-6
v_call: TRBV7-8

cdr3_nt: TGTGCCAGCAGTGAAAAAGGCGTGAGGTTTTCAAGCTACACCTTC
cdr3_aa: CASSEKGVRFSSYTF
clone_size: -
d_call: -
j_call: TRBJ1-2
v_call: TRBV6-1

cdr3_nt: TGCAGCGTTCTCACAGGGTTCCACGAGCAGTACTTC
cdr3_aa: CSVLTGFHEQYF
clone_size: once
d_call: -
j_call: TRBJ2-7
v_call: TRBV29-1

cdr3_nt: TGTGCCAGCAGCTTGGGGACAGGCACCCTCACAGATACGCAGTATTTT
cdr3_aa: CASSLGTGTLTDTQYF
clone_size: -
d_call: TRBD1
j_call: TRBJ2-3
v_call: TRBV5-8

cdr3_nt: TGTGCCAGCCGTTTTGGAGGGGAACCTAACTATGGCTACACCTTC
cdr3_aa: CASRFGGEPNYGYTF
clone_size: once
d_call: -
j_call: TRBJ1-2
v_call: TRBV6-5

cdr3_nt: TGTGCCAGCACCCCTTCTCAGGGGGCAGCAGGAAACACCATATATTTT
cdr3_aa: CASTPSQGAAGNTIYF
clone_size: -
d_call: TRBD1
j_call: TRBJ1-3
v_call: TRBV6-6

cdr3_nt: TGTGCCAGCCATATCGCGATAGCGGGAGGGAATGAGCAGTTCTTC
cdr3_aa: CASHIAIAGGNEQFF
clone_size: -
d_call: TRBD2
j_call: TRBJ2-1
v_call: TRBV11-2

cdr3_nt: TGTGCCAGCAGTTATCCGACAGGGACTGGGGCCAACGTCCTGACTTTC
cdr3_aa: CASSYPTGTGANVLTF
clone_size: -
d_call: TRBD1
j_call: TRBJ2-6
v_call: TRBV6-5

cdr3_nt: TGTGCCAGCTCCCAATCGGTATCAGAAAAACTGTTTTTT
cdr3_aa: CASSQSVSEKLFF
clone_size: -
d_call: -
j_call: TRBJ1-4
v_call: TRBV18

cdr3_nt: TGTGCCACCGTTCTCGCGGCGACGATTAACTATGGCTACACCTTC
cdr3_aa: CATVLAATINYGYTF
clone_size: -
d_call: -
j_call: TRBJ1-2
v_call: TRBV15

cdr3_nt: TGTGCCAGCAGCTTAAGGGGCGGCAGGGAAGTATCGAGCGGGGAGCTGTTTTTT
cdr3_aa: CASSLRGGREVSSGELFF
clone_size: -
d_call: -
j_call: TRBJ2-2
v_call: TRBV11-1

cdr3_nt: TGTGCCAGCAGCGCACTAGGGGGGGGCCGCGCAGATACGCAGTATTTT
cdr3_aa: CASSALGGGRADTQYF
clone_size: -
d_call: -
j_call: TRBJ2-3
v_call: TRBV7-8

cdr3_nt: TGTGCCAGCAGCTTAGACAGACAAGAGACCCAGTACTTC
cdr3_aa: CASSLDRQETQYF
clone_size: -
d_call: -
j_call: TRBJ2-5
v_call: TRBV11-3

cdr3_nt: TGTGCCAGCAGTTTTCCGGGACAGGGAGAACTAGCGGGCAGCACCGGGGAGCTGTTTTTT
cdr3_aa: CASSFPGQGELAGSTGELFF
clone_size: -
d_call: -
j_call: TRBJ2-2
v_call: TRBV5-4

cdr3_nt: TGTGCCAGCAGCTCTGTGAACAGTCACACTGAAGCTTTCTTT
cdr3_aa: CASSSVNSHTEAFF
clone_size: -
d_call: -
j_call: TRBJ1-1
v_call: TRBV5-6

cdr3_nt: TGTGCCAGCAGCCAAGATCACTGGGCTTACACCGGGGAGCTGTTTTTT
cdr3_aa: CASSQDHWAYTGELFF
clone_size: -
d_call: -
j_call: TRBJ2-2
v_call: TRBV4-2